The source of this TCR beta chain is a study of long-term antiretroviral therapy in people with HIV. This clone was seen only once. They ran version v3.0 of the immunoSEQ assay at survey level. The table came from immunoSEQ multiplex PCR; TCRdb's copy has only in-frame clones and leaves some out. The sample contains about 18,000 clones, approximately 80% of which appear only once. Sequences were derived from unsorted PBMCs, sampled 0.3 years after starting antiretroviral therapy. This receptor was obtained from a woman aged 50 to 65 with HIV.

The CDR3 loop reads CATSSHLPDSGSAGELFF. DNA of the CDR3: TGTGCCACCAGCAGTCATCTCCCGGACAGTGGGTCCGCCGGGGAGCTGTTTTTT. The V and J genes are TRBV15 and TRBJ2-2; a possible D gene is TRBD1 (6 bases). CDR1 is LNHNV, CDR2 YYDKDF, per germline (reference sequence). The CDR3 has 18 residues. V shed 3 bases and J shed 6 bases, with 23 bases lying between them.